A selection of T cell receptor beta chains follows, all from one sample in a study of T-cell reconstitution after alpha-beta-depleted transplantation in children. MiXCR, applied by TCRdb to the PCR reads, yields one record per CDR3 protein. The sample has some 830,000 distinct CDR3 sequences, roughly 15% seen once. The sample consisted of PBMCs, mostly from graft donor cells, taken 360 days after TCRalphabeta/CD19-depleted stem cell transplant. These receptors all come from a male patient between 10 and 17 years old who had a stem cell transplant for acute lymphoblastic leukemia, so the T cells may come from the graft donor. The CDR3 runs from the conserved cysteine through the conserved F or W. Fields, in order: clone size, J gene, V gene, D gene, CDR3 DNA, CDR3 protein. D genes are given only for firm matches. Clone size is not always given. Where it is, it says once, few, many or a class for expanded clones.

few	TRBJ1-6	TRBV12-3/TRBV12-4	.	TGTGCCAGCAGTTTTTCGGGGTCACCCCTCCACTTT	CASSFSGSPLHF
.	TRBJ2-7	TRBV29-1	TRBD2	TGCAGCGTTGAGCTAGCGGGAAGCTCCTACGAGCAGTACTTC	CSVELAGSSYEQYF
few	TRBJ2-7	TRBV4-2	.	TGTGCCAGCAGCCAAGATCGACGGGACCGCGAGCAGTACTTC	CASSQDRRDREQYF
many	TRBJ2-7	TRBV7-9	.	TGTGCCAGCAGCTTCGCTCTGAGGGTCCCCTACGAGCAGTACTTC	CASSFALRVPYEQYF
many	TRBJ2-7	TRBV5-1	TRBD2	TGCGCCAGCAGCTTGGAGCGGGAGGTCCTCCTGGGAGAGCAGTACTTC	CASSLEREVLLGEQYF
.	TRBJ2-7	TRBV12-3/TRBV12-4	.	TGTGCCAGCAGTTTAGGGGCCCTTGCGTACTTC	CASSLGALAYF
.	TRBJ2-7	TRBV15	.	TGTGCCACCAGCAGAGATAGGAGGGGGTCCTGGGAGCAGTACTTC	CATSRDRRGSWEQYF
few	TRBJ1-6	TRBV4-1	.	TGCGCCAGCAGCCAAGCGGCAGGGAGCTCACCCCTCCACTTT	CASSQAAGSSPLHF
few	TRBJ2-5	TRBV11-3	.	TGTGCCAGCAGCCCATACAGGCTTACTGCTCAAGAGACCCAGTACTTC	CASSPYRLTAQETQYF
.	TRBJ2-7	TRBV14	TRBD2	TGTGCCAGCAGCCAATTAGGACTAGCCCATCTCTACGAGCAGTACTTC	CASSQLGLAHLYEQYF
few	TRBJ2-1	TRBV11-2	.	TGTGCCAGCAAATTAGAGTTGACCTACAATGAGCAGTTCTTC	CASKLELTYNEQFF
.	TRBJ2-3	TRBV9	.	TGTGCCAGCAGCGTAGGGGGGCCCTACACAGATACGCAGTATTTT	CASSVGGPYTDTQYF
.	TRBJ2-3	TRBV5-5	TRBD2	TGTGCCAGCAGCTTGTTTTCTAGCGGGAGAAATACAGATACGCAGTATTTT	CASSLFSSGRNTDTQYF
few	TRBJ1-1	TRBV4-1	TRBD1	TGCGCCAGCAGCCCAAAACAGGGGGTGGACACTGAAGCTTTCTTT	CASSPKQGVDTEAFF
many	TRBJ2-6	TRBV15	TRBD2	TGTGCCACCAGCTCAGCGGGGGGACTCTCTGGGGCCAACGTCCTGACTTTC	CATSSAGGLSGANVLTF
.	TRBJ2-7	TRBV27	.	TGTGCCAGCAGGCGACGGGGCTTAAAATCAACCTACGAGCAGTACTTC	CASRRRGLKSTYEQYF
.	TRBJ2-1	TRBV5-1	TRBD1	TGCGCCAGCAGCCCACAGGGGGGACTGTCCTACAATGAGCAGTTCTTC	CASSPQGGLSYNEQFF
few	TRBJ2-7	TRBV29-1	.	TGCAGCGTTGTATATGGGACTGGGAGCTCCTACGAGCAGTACTTC	CSVVYGTGSSYEQYF
.	TRBJ1-1	TRBV11-2	.	TGTGCCAGCAGCTTAGCCTGGGTTGTCACTGAAGCTTTCTTT	CASSLAWVVTEAFF
few	TRBJ1-1	TRBV5-1	TRBD1	TGCGCCAGCAGTCCCCCGACAGGGTACACTGAAGCTTTCTTT	CASSPPTGYTEAFF
.	TRBJ2-7	TRBV6-5	.	TGTGCCAGCATCTCTTCCCCTTCGTACGGTGGGGGGGAGCAGTACTTC	CASISSPSYGGGEQYF
few	TRBJ2-1	TRBV29-1	.	TGCAGCGAAGAGGGCGAGCTTCGGGGTGAGCAGTTCTTC	CSEEGELRGEQFF
.	TRBJ2-5	TRBV6-2/TRBV6-3	TRBD2	TGTGCCAGCAGTCCCAGAGCGGGAACTTTACAAGAGACCCAGTACTTC	CASSPRAGTLQETQYF
few	TRBJ2-1	TRBV28	TRBD1	TGTGCCAGCAGTTTATGGGGAGTGGGACAGAAGGGATACAATGAGCAGTTCTTC	CASSLWGVGQKGYNEQFF
few	TRBJ2-7	TRBV20-1	.	TGCAGTGCTGAGGACCGGGGGGCGGGAGTTAACGAGCAGTACTTC	CSAEDRGAGVNEQYF
.	TRBJ2-2	TRBV27	TRBD2	TGTGCCAGCAGTTTTAGCGGGAGGCCCGGGGAGCTGTTTTTT	CASSFSGRPGELFF
few	TRBJ2-4	TRBV12-3/TRBV12-4	.	TGTGCCAGCAGTTACCGGGAGCTAAACATTCAGTACTTC	CASSYRELNIQYF
few	TRBJ2-5	TRBV12-3/TRBV12-4	.	TGTGCCAGCAGTTTACTGGAAGCGACCCAGTACTTC	CASSLLEATQYF
.	TRBJ2-7	TRBV3-1	TRBD2	TGTGCCAGCGGGCCTAGCGGGCCCTACGAGCAGTACTTC	CASGPSGPYEQYF
few	TRBJ2-7	TRBV5-6	TRBD2	TGTGCCAGCAGCCCGGGACTAGACGCAACGCGGCAGTACTTC	CASSPGLDATRQYF
.	TRBJ2-3	TRBV24-1	.	TGTGCCACCAGTGATCCCCCATCGGATACGCAGTATTTT	CATSDPPSDTQYF
few	TRBJ2-1	TRBV29-1	.	TGCAGCGTTGTAGCCCAGGGACTGGTAAACTACAATGAGCAGTTCTTC	CSVVAQGLVNYNEQFF
few	TRBJ2-7	TRBV15	TRBD2	TGTGCCACCAGCAGACTAGCGGGAGGGAACGAGCAGTACTTC	CATSRLAGGNEQYF
many	TRBJ2-7	TRBV27	.	TGTGCCAGCAGCCCGAGGGGTCCCTACGAGCAGTACTTC	CASSPRGPYEQYF
few	TRBJ1-4	TRBV9	TRBD1	TGTGCCAGCAGCGCCGGACAGGGGCGAAAACTGTTTTTT	CASSAGQGRKLFF
.	TRBJ2-3	TRBV10-3	.	TGTGCCATCAGTGAGCCCTTTGAGGGAACTAGCACAGATACGCAGTATTTT	CAISEPFEGTSTDTQYF
few	TRBJ2-7	TRBV7-9	TRBD2	TGTGCCAGCAGCTTAGCACTAGCGGGAGATCCTTACGAGCAGTACTTC	CASSLALAGDPYEQYF
many	TRBJ2-7	TRBV12-3/TRBV12-4	TRBD1	TGTGCCAGCAGTTTAGACAGGGGGCGAACCTACGAGCAGTACTTC	CASSLDRGRTYEQYF
many	TRBJ2-1	TRBV29-1	.	TGCAGCGTCGGAGGCCAATTCTCCTACAATGAGCAGTTCTTC	CSVGGQFSYNEQFF
few	TRBJ2-1	TRBV15	TRBD2	TGTGCCACCAGCAGAGGTGGACTAGCGGGAGTATCAAATGAGCAGTTCTTC	CATSRGGLAGVSNEQFF
few	TRBJ2-1	TRBV20-1	.	TGCAGTGCTATCCCCGACAGGACCTACAATGAGCAGTTCTTC	CSAIPDRTYNEQFF
once	TRBJ2-3	TRBV3-1	TRBD2	TGTGCCACCAGCCAAGATGGGGGAGGGGCTCGGGGCACAGATACGCAGTATTTT	CATSQDGGGARGTDTQYF
many	TRBJ2-1	TRBV27	TRBD2	TGTGCCAGCAGTACTAGCGGGGTTTACAATGAGCAGTTCTTC	CASSTSGVYNEQFF
.	TRBJ2-3	TRBV3-1	.	TGTGCCAGCAGCCGTCCGGCAGGGAAGACAGATACGCAGTATTTT	CASSRPAGKTDTQYF
few	TRBJ2-6	TRBV5-1	.	TGCGCCAGCAGCCTGGGGAACGCAGGGACCGGGGCCAACGTCCTGACTTTC	CASSLGNAGTGANVLTF
.	TRBJ2-7	TRBV6-1	TRBD2	TGTGCCAGCAGTGTTGCTAGCGGGATTAGCTCCTACGAGCAGTACTTC	CASSVASGISSYEQYF